This T cell receptor beta chain was sequenced during a study of OX40 agonist ivuxolimab in advanced cancers. The wider study: Among those enrolled, mean age was 60 years (range 23 to 79) and about 79% were male.

People who had autoimmune disease history or systemic immunosuppression were excluded. Some clones are missing from TCRdb's copy, which holds only in-frame ones; the method was immunoSEQ multiplex PCR. The sample records about 20,000 clones, around four fifths being singletons. The clonotype was recovered from an adult with an advanced solid tumor such as melanoma, head and neck, liver or kidney cancer. Source: CD4+ or CD8+ T cells sorted from blood, taken in a trial of the OX40 agonist ivuxolimab.

The CDR3: CASSDSPNTGELFF. CDR3 DNA sequence: TGTGCCAGCAGTGACTCGCCGAACACCGGGGAGCTGTTTTTT. The chain joins TRBV6-4 to TRBJ2-2; D is uncertain. Germline-derived CDR1 and CDR2 are MRHNA and SNTAGT. CDR3 length equals 14 residues. Trimming cost V 0 bases and J 0 bases, with 2 bases left between them.